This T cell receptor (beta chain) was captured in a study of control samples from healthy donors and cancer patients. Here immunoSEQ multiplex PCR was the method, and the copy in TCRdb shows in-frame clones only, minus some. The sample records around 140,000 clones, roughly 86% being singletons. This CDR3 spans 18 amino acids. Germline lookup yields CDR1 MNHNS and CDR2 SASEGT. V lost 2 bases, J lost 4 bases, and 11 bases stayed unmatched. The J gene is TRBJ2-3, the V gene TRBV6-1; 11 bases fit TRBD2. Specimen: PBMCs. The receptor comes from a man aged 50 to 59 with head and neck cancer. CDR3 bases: TGTGCCAGCAGTGAATATCCCCCCGGGACTAGCGGATCAGATACGCAGTATTTT. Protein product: CASSEYPPGTSGSDTQYF.